This TCR beta chain was observed in a study of blood T cells in healthy people across ages. Primed by a sample-barcoded 5' primer and a J-beta primer mix, a second PCR proceeded for about 7 to 12 cycles. TCRdb passed the 5' RACE reads through MiXCR, listing each CDR3 protein once. This table holds some 900,000 distinct CDR3 sequences, 29% found once. This CDR3 contains 15 residues. Caucasian individuals from Russia who were healthy and aged about 6 to 95 acted as donors. The TCR originated in a woman of 80 years or more in good health. The sequenced sample was blood. The V call is TRBV21-1, the J call TRBJ2-1. TRBV21-1 is a documented pseudogene. Here the CDR3 reads CASSERRLDDNEQFF. The DNA for the CDR3 is TGTGCCAGCAGCGAGAGAAGGTTAGACGACAATGAGCAGTTCTTC.